Following are 8 T cell receptor beta chains from one sample sequenced in a study of metastatic and nonmetastatic thyroid tumors. TCRdb re-clonotyped the PCR reads via MiXCR. The table records about 40,000 clones, more than 9.5% of them present only once. Thyroid surgery was performed in patients who had received no treatment beforehand. Source material: blood. These receptors were collected from a female donor with papillary thyroid cancer or a benign thyroid nodule (not recorded which). Some clones in this sample may be carry-over from other donors' samples.

This clone was picked up many times. The CDR3 here is CASRTGTGRGYGYTF. DNA for the CDR3: TGTGCCAGCAGAACTGGGACAGGGAGAGGTTATGGCTACACCTTC. The chain couples TRBV27 to TRBJ1-2; 9 positions match TRBD1. The V gene end was trimmed by 6 bases and the J gene end by 5 bases; junction bases not matched to a gene: 10. The CDR3 contains 15 residues. In germline, CDR1 is MNHEY, CDR2 SMNVEV (reference sequence).

Ten or more counts support this clone. The chain employs TRBV6-2 or TRBV6-3 and TRBJ2-3; D is ambiguous. Per germline, CDR1 MNHEY and CDR2 SVGEGT. Between the trimmed V and J ends, which lost 2 bases and 4 bases, there was a span of 7 bases. The CDR3 covers 13 residues. The CDR3 DNA follows: TGTGCCAGCAGTTACGTGGCCGCAGATACGCAGTATTTT. Its translation is CASSYVAADTQYF.

This clone was detected ten times or more. The rearrangement joins TRBV11-2 to TRBJ1-5, with unresolved D. V lost 0 bases and J 6 bases, leaving 9 bases between the germline ends. This CDR3 has 14 residues. The V gene's germline CDR1 is SGHAT and CDR2 FQNNGV. The CDR3 region is CASSLDRVRQPQHF. In nucleotides, the CDR3 is TGTGCCAGCAGCTTAGATAGGGTCCGTCAGCCCCAGCATTTT. Full variable domain (rest looked up from reference TRBV11-2 and TRBJ1-5): EAGVAQSPRYKIIEKRQSVAFWCNPISGHATLYWYQQILGQGPKLLIQFQNNGVVDDSQLPKDRFSAERLKGVDSTLKIQPAKLEDSAVYLCASSLDRVRQPQHFGDGTRLSIL.

In its sample, this clone was seen many times. Other DNA sequences of this sample code for an identical CDR3. The rearrangement joins TRBV30 to TRBJ2-3; D is ambiguous. CDR1 is GTSNPN and CDR2 is SVGIG in the germline V gene (reference sequence). The CDR3 contains 13 residues. V lost 0 bases and J 3 bases, leaving 7 bases between the germline ends. CDR3 sequence reads: CAWSVLETDTQYF. In DNA form, the CDR3 reads TGTGCCTGGAGTGTTCTAGAGACAGATACGCAGTATTTT.

Ten or more counts support this clone. The chain combines TRBV6-2 or TRBV6-3 with TRBJ2-1; TRBD2 matches at 7 bases. Germline V gene lookup returns CDR1 MNHEY and CDR2 SVGEGT. The CDR3 totals 19 residues. J lost 0 bases, V lost 2 bases, and 13 bases had no gene match. Here the CDR3 reads CASSYLGPPSGSSYNEQFF. Written as DNA, the CDR3 is TGTGCCAGCAGTTACCTTGGTCCCCCTAGCGGAAGCTCCTACAATGAGCAGTTCTTC.

This clone was observed many times. The chain combines TRBV28 with TRBJ1-2; a weak D match, TRBD1 (5 bases). Trimming took 3 bases from V and 5 from J, leaving 16 bases between them. The CDR3 has 15 residues. Germline CDR1 and CDR2: MDHEN and SYDVKM. The CDR3 here is CASSFGASHGYGYTF. In nucleotides, the CDR3 is TGTGCCAGCAGTTTCGGGGCATCTCACGGATATGGCTACACCTTC.

This clone has ten or more counts. J is TRBJ1-1 and V is TRBV12-3 or TRBV12-4; D uncertain. The CDR3 extends over 13 amino acids. The V end was cut by 7 bases, the J end by 0 bases, with 9 bases between. The CDR3 is CASMRWMNTEAFF. The CDR3 DNA is TGTGCCAGCATGAGGTGGATGAACACTGAAGCTTTCTTT.

This clone was seen many times. This sequence joins TRBV5-1 and TRBJ2-2, with TRBD2 matching over 8 bases. Germline CDR1 reads SGHRS; CDR2 reads YFSETQ. This CDR3 is built from 17 residues. Trimming at V came to 4 bases and at J to 3 bases, leaving 11 bases not matched to a gene. CDR3 nucleotide sequence: TGCGCCAGCAGCCGAGGCGGGGGGACTAGGTACACCGGGGAGCTGTTTTTT. Its translation is CASSRGGGTRYTGELFF.